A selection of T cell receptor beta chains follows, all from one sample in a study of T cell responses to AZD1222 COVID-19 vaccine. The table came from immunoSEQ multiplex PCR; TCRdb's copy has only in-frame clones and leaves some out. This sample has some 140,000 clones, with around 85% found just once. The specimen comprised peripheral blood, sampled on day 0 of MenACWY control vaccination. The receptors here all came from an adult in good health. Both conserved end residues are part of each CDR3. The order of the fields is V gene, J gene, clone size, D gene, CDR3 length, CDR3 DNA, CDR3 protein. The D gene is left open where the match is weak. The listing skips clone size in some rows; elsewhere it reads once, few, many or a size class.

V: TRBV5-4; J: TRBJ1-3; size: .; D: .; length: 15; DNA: TGTGCCAGCAGCCCGGACAGCCGCTCTGGAAACACCATATATTTT; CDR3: CASSPDSRSGNTIYF
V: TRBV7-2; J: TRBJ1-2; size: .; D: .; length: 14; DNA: TGTGCCAGCAGGCCCGGACAGCCGAACTATGGCTACACCTTC; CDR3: CASRPGQPNYGYTF
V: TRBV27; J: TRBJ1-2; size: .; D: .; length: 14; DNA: TGTGCCAGCAGTCCACTCGGACGGGATAGTGGCTACACCTTC; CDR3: CASSPLGRDSGYTF
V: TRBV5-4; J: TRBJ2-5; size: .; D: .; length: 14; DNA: TGTGCCAGCAGCTTACAGGGAGGTGAAGAGACCCAGTACTTC; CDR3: CASSLQGGEETQYF
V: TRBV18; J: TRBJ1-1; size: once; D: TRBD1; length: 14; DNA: TGTGCCAGCTCACCACCGGGACAGGGATTTGAAGCTTTCTTT; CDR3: CASSPPGQGFEAFF
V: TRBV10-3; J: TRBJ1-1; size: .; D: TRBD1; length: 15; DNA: TGTGCCATCAGTGAGGTACAGGGGATGAACACTGAAGCTTTCTTT; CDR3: CAISEVQGMNTEAFF
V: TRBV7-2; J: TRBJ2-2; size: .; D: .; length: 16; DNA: TGTGCCAGCAGCCTGACAAGGTCTCTGGGGACCGGGGAGCTGTTTTTT; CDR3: CASSLTRSLGTGELFF
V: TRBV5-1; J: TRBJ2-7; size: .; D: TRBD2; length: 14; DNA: TGCGCCAGCAGTACGACTAGCGGCTCCTACGAGCAGTACTTC; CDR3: CASSTTSGSYEQYF
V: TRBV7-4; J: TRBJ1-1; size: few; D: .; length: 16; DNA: TGTGCCAGCAGCTTAGTCCTACAGGGACCGAACACTGAAGCTTTCTTT; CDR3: CASSLVLQGPNTEAFF
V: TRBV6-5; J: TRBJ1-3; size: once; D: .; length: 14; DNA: TGTGCCAGCAGTCAAACACACTCTGGAAACACCATATATTTT; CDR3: CASSQTHSGNTIYF
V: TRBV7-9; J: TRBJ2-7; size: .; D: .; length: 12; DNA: TGTGCCAGCAGCTTAGTCCCGACTGGGCAGTACTTC; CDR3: CASSLVPTGQYF
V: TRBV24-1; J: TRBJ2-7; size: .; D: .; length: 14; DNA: TGTGCCACCAGTGACCCACAGAGCTCCTACGAGCAGTACTTC; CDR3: CATSDPQSSYEQYF
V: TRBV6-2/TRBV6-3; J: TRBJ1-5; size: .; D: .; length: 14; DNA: TGTGCCAGCAGCCTGGGGGGGCTGCTTCAGCCCCAGCATTTT; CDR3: CASSLGGLLQPQHF
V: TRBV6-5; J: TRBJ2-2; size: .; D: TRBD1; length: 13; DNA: TGTGCCAGCAAAGACAGGGTTTTCGGGGAGCTGTTTTTT; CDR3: CASKDRVFGELFF
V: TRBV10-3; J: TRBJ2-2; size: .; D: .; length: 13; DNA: TGTGCCATCAGCGGATCGGACACCGGGGAGCTGTTTTTT; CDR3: CAISGSDTGELFF
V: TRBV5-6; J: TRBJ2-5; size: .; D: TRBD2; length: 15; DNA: TGTGCCAGCAGCTTTGGGCTAGCGGGGCAAGAGACCCAGTACTTC; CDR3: CASSFGLAGQETQYF
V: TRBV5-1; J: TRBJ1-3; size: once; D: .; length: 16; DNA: TGCGCCAGCAGCTTGTCAGGGACCCTCTCTGGAAACACCATATATTTT; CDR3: CASSLSGTLSGNTIYF
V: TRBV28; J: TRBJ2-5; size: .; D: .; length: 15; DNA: TGTGCCAGCAGCATGGCAGGGGGGGGTATGGAGACCCAGTACTTC; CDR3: CASSMAGGGMETQYF
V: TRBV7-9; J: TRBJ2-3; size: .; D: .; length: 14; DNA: TGTGCCAGCAGCCGTGGACAGAGGCAGGATACGCAGTATTTT; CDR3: CASSRGQRQDTQYF
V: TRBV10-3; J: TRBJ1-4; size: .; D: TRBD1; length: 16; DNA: TGTGCCATCAGTGAGTCCGGAGTAGGGGGCCGCAGCAGACTGTTTTTT; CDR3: CAISESGVGGRSRLFF
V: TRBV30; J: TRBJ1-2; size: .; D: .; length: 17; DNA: TGTGCCTGGAGTCGGGGGTCGATGGGGCTACTTTACTATGGCTACACCTTC; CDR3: CAWSRGSMGLLYYGYTF
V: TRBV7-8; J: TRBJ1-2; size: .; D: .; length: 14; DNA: TGTGCCAGCAGCTTAGCCGAGGGAAACTATGGCTACACCTTC; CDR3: CASSLAEGNYGYTF